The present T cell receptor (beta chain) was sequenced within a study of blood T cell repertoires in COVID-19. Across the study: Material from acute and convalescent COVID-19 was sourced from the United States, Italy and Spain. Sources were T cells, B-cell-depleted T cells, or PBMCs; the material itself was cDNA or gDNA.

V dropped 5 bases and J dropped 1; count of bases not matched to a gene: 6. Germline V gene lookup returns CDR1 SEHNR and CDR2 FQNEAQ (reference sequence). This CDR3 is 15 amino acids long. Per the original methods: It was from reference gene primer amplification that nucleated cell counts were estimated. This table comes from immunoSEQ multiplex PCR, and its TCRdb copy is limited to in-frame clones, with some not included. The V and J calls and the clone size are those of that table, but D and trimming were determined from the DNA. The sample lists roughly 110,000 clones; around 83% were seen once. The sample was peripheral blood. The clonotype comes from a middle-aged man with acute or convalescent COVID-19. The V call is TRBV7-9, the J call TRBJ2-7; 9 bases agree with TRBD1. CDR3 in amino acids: CASSGTGTGSYEQYF. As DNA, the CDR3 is TGTGCCAGCAGCGGTACCGGGACAGGGTCCTACGAGCAGTACTTC.